The 18 T cell receptor beta chains reported below all come from one sample, sequenced in a study of somatic mutations in cytotoxic T cells in rheumatoid arthritis. Repertoires were generated with immunoSEQ multiplex PCR, while TCRdb's copy carries only in-frame clones and drops some. The sample consists of fewer than 25,000 clones, approximately 84% of them appearing once. Sequencing was performed on CD8+ T cells sorted from blood. The receptor source for this set is an adult with rheumatoid arthritis.

This chain connects TRBV11-2 to TRBJ2-7; D not resolved. This CDR3 spans 12 amino acids. The germline CDR1 and CDR2 sequences are SGHAT and FQNNGV. V was shortened by 7 bases and J by 5 bases, with 12 bases between the two germline ends. This CDR3 reads CASNGRRNEQYF. DNA of the CDR3: TGTGCCAGCAATGGACGGCGAAACGAGCAGTACTTC.

V is TRBV5-6 and J is TRBJ2-1; the D is unclear. The CDR3 has 12 amino acids. Germline CDR1 SGHDT, CDR2 YYEEEE. V dropped 1 base and J dropped 6 bases, with 5 bases sitting between them. The CDR3, as DNA: TGTGCCAGCAGCTTGAGTCGCAATGAGCAGTTCTTC. Encoded protein: CASSLSRNEQFF. The entire variable domain, with the rest obtained from reference TRBV5-6 and TRBJ2-1, is as follows: DAGVTQSPTHLIKTRGQQVTLRCSPKSGHDTVSWYQQALGQGPQFIFQYYEEEERQRGNFPDRFSGHQFPNYSSELNVNALLLGDSALYLCASSLSRNEQFFGPGTRLTVL.

The rearrangement links TRBV4-1 to TRBJ2-1, with 11 bases identical to TRBD2. V was pared by 1 base and J by 7 bases, with 12 bases of the junction left unmatched. The CDR3 has 18 amino acids. Per germline, CDR1 MGHRA and CDR2 YSYEKL. In DNA, the CDR3 is TGCGCCAGCAGCCAAGCCCGAGGTCAACTAGCGGGAGTGAATGAGCAGTTCTTC. Amino acids: CASSQARGQLAGVNEQFF.

CDR3 bases: TGTGCCAGCAGCCGCCGGGACAGCTCCTACGAGCAGTACTTC. Translating gives CASSRRDSSYEQYF. The rearrangement uses TRBV7-9 and TRBJ2-7; 7 nucleotides line up with TRBD1. Trimming at V came to 5 bases and at J to 0 bases, leaving 4 bases not matched to a gene. The CDR3 sequence is 14 residues long. CDR1 SEHNR and CDR2 FQNEAQ come from the germline V gene (reference sequence).

The V gene is TRBV19, the J gene TRBJ1-3; perhaps TRBD1 as D (5 bases). This CDR3 is 16 amino acids long. Germline V lookup: CDR1 LNHDA, CDR2 SQIVND (reference sequence). V gave up 0 bases and J gave up 2 bases, with 11 bases separating them. This CDR3 is CASSIDERGAGNTIYF. In DNA form, the CDR3 reads TGTGCCAGTAGTATAGATGAAAGGGGCGCTGGAAACACCATATATTTT.

The rearrangement uses TRBV7-9 and TRBJ1-1; D may be TRBD1 (5 bases). Germline V gene data show CDR1 as SEHNR and CDR2 as FQNEAQ (reference sequence). CDR3 length: 13 amino acids. V was cut by 5 bases and J by 6 bases, with 13 bases left in between. The CDR3 region is CASSTSGGAEAFF. DNA of the CDR3: TGTGCCAGCAGCACATCGGGGGGGGCTGAAGCTTTCTTT.

The chain is built from TRBV15 and TRBJ2-2; no clear D gene. The CDR3 is made up of 14 amino acids. The V gene lost 1 base and the J gene lost 4 bases, with 7 bases spanning the gap. CDR1 is LNHNV and CDR2 is YYDKDF in the germline V gene (reference sequence). CDR3 bases: TGTGCCACCAGCAGAGCCCGTAGCACCGGGGAGCTGTTTTTT. Its translation is CATSRARSTGELFF.

This chain links TRBV2 with TRBJ1-4; tentative D call: TRBD1 (5 bases). V was clipped by 5 bases and J by 1 base, with 11 bases between them. The CDR3 is 15 residues long. Germline V gene lookup returns CDR1 SNHLY and CDR2 FYNNEI. The CDR3 loop reads CASSTVGETNEKLFF. CDR3 in DNA: TGTGCCAGCAGTACCGTGGGGGAAACTAATGAAAAACTGTTTTTT. Full variable domain (rest looked up from reference TRBV2 and TRBJ1-4): EPEVTQTPSHQVTQMGQEVILRCVPISNHLYFYWYRQILGQKVEFLVSFYNNEISEKSEIFDDQFSVERPDGSNFTLKIRSTKLEDSAMYFCASSTVGETNEKLFFGSGTQLSVL.

The chain employs TRBV19 and TRBJ1-5, with a tentative D call TRBD1 (6 bases). Trimming took 10 bases from V and 1 from J, leaving 23 bases between them. The germline V gene encodes CDR1 LNHDA and CDR2 SQIVND (reference sequence). The CDR3 contains 17 residues. The chain's CDR3 is CATRRGLATMSNQPQHF. The CDR3 bases are TGTGCCACAAGGAGGGGGTTAGCCACAATGAGCAATCAGCCCCAGCATTTT.

The V gene is TRBV6-4, the J gene TRBJ2-1, with TRBD2 matching 14 bases. From germline, CDR1 is MRHNA and CDR2 SNTAGT. With 4 bases clipped from V and 10 bases from J, the junction kept 6 bases outside the gene matches. The length of the CDR3 is 15 residues. In DNA form, the CDR3 reads TGTGCCAGCAGTGTCGGGACTAGCGGGAGATACGAGCAGTTCTTC. The encoded protein is CASSVGTSGRYEQFF.

The genes are TRBV5-1 and TRBJ1-5, with 7 positions matching TRBD1. This CDR3 is 15 amino acids long. Germline V gene data show CDR1 as SGHRS and CDR2 as YFSETQ. V gave up 0 bases and J gave up 0 bases; unmatched junction bases: 0. CDR3 loop: CASSLEGASNQPQHF. The DNA of the CDR3 is TGCGCCAGCAGCTTGGAGGGGGCTAGCAATCAGCCCCAGCATTTT.

This sequence joins TRBV7-3 and TRBJ2-7; tentatively, D is TRBD1 or TRBD2 (5 bases each). V was trimmed by 5 bases and J by 0 bases, leaving 8 bases between them. Per germline, CDR1 SGHTA and CDR2 FQGTGA. The CDR3 consists of 13 residues. This chain's CDR3 is CASSRGASYEQYF. The CDR3 DNA reads as TGTGCCAGCAGCCGAGGGGCCTCCTACGAGCAGTACTTC.

V and J are TRBV11-2 and TRBJ2-1; TRBD2 aligns across 8 bases. The CDR3 spans 14 residues. Trimming removed 0 bases from V and 12 bases from J; junction bases left unmatched: 7. Germline CDR1 SGHAT, CDR2 FQNNGV. Written as DNA, the CDR3 is TGTGCCAGCAGCTTAGAGGCGGGAGGAGGGGGGCAGTTCTTC. This codes for CASSLEAGGGGQFF.

The V gene is TRBV23-1, the J gene TRBJ1-2, with 8 bases aligning to TRBD1. TRBV23-1 is given ORF status, its function remaining uncertain. Losses at the gene ends were 6 bases for V and 2 bases for J; bases not matched to a gene: 11. The CDR3 has 16 residues. The CDR3 loop is CASSPTKDRENYGYTF. The DNA for the CDR3 is TGCGCCAGCAGCCCCACCAAGGACAGGGAAAACTATGGCTACACCTTC.

The chain combines TRBV19 with TRBJ1-1; D might be TRBD1 (6 bases). This CDR3 has 14 residues. V was trimmed by 6 bases and J by 0 bases, leaving 11 bases between them. Germline assignment: CDR1 LNHDA and CDR2 SQIVND (reference sequence). As DNA, the CDR3 is TGTGCCAGTAGACCCGGGACATTGAACACTGAAGCTTTCTTT. It specifies CASRPGTLNTEAFF.

V is TRBV30 and J is TRBJ1-2, with 8 bases that match TRBD1. The J segment lost 8 bases and the V segment lost 3 bases, leaving 11 bases of the junction unmatched. The length of the CDR3 is 14 residues. Germline values: CDR1 GTSNPN, CDR2 SVGIG (reference sequence). This chain's CDR3 is CAWRLQGDSGGYTF. CDR3 sequence (DNA): TGTGCCTGGAGACTACAGGGGGATTCGGGCGGCTACACCTTC.

J is TRBJ2-1 and V is TRBV7-3; D is unclear. Germline CDR1 reads SGHTA; CDR2 reads FQGTGA. CDR3 length: 13 residues. Deletions cut 5 bases from V and 0 bases from J, with 5 bases between. CDR3 in amino acids: CASSADSYNEQFF. Written as DNA, the CDR3 is TGTGCCAGCAGCGCCGACTCCTACAATGAGCAGTTCTTC.

Only a few counts were recorded for this clone. The genes are TRBV7-6 and TRBJ2-7; D may be TRBD2 (6 bases). Deletions cut 5 bases from V and 3 bases from J, with 14 bases between. In germline, CDR1 is SGHVS, CDR2 FNYEAQ. The CDR3 is made up of 14 amino acids. CDR3 residues: CASSPGTLGYEQYF. Here the CDR3 DNA reads TGTGCCAGCAGCCCCGGGACTCTGGGCTACGAGCAGTACTTC.